These 28 T cell receptor beta chains were sequenced from one sample in a study of T cells in Graves' hyperthyroidism and ophthalmopathy. The TCR beta CDR3 regions underwent amplification using RNA transcripts as the source. HTBI primers drove first-round RT-PCR of the TCR CDR3. TCRdb independently ran MiXCR on the multiplex PCR reads; one entry per CDR3 protein. The sample lists about half a million distinct CDR3 sequences, 20% occurring once. Sample: blood. The receptor source for this set is a man in his forties or fifties with Graves' ophthalmopathy.

This clonotype was counted at least ten times. The chain employs TRBV7-2 and TRBJ2-1; TRBD2 matches at 10 bases. The CDR3 has 17 residues. The junction had 12 bases not matched to a gene; V was cut back by 2 bases and J by 8 bases. Germline values: CDR1 SGHTA, CDR2 FQGNSA. In DNA form, the CDR3 reads TGTGCCAGCAGCTTATTTTTCCGCGCACTAGCGGGATATGAGCAGTTCTTC. This encodes CASSLFFRALAGYEQFF.

This chain links TRBV19 with TRBJ1-2; 7 nucleotides line up with TRBD1. Germline V gives CDR1 LNHDA, CDR2 SQIVND (reference sequence). Losses at the gene ends were 5 bases for V and 1 base for J; bases not matched to a gene: 7. The CDR3 has 15 residues. The CDR3 protein is CASSGQDLYNYGYTF. CDR3 bases: TGTGCCAGTAGTGGACAGGACCTCTATAACTATGGCTACACCTTC. Full variable domain (rest looked up from reference TRBV19 and TRBJ1-2): DGGITQSPKYLFRKEGQNVTLSCEQNLNHDAMYWYRQDPGQGLRLIYYSQIVNDFQKGDIAEGYSVSREKKESFPLTVTSAQKNPTAFYLCASSGQDLYNYGYTFGSGTRLTVV.

This clonotype showed up many times. The chain couples TRBV7-2 to TRBJ2-3, with unresolved D. Germline CDR1 and CDR2: SGHTA and FQGNSA. This CDR3 comprises 15 residues. Trimming shortened V by 0 bases and J by 2 bases, and 9 bases separated the two germline ends. CDR3 nucleotide sequence: TGTGCCAGCAGCTTAGCCGTACACCACACAGATACGCAGTATTTT. This codes for CASSLAVHHTDTQYF.

This clonotype was recorded many times. This chain uses TRBV5-1 with TRBJ2-5; TRBD2 aligns across 13 bases. V lost 0 bases, J lost 4 bases, and 6 bases stayed unmatched. Germline assignment: CDR1 SGHRS and CDR2 YFSETQ. The CDR3 loop spans 17 amino acids. The CDR3 spells CASSLVGLAGIGETQYF. The CDR3 DNA sequence: TGCGCCAGCAGCTTGGTGGGACTAGCGGGGATCGGAGAGACCCAGTACTTC.

This clonotype was counted ten times or more. The rearrangement links TRBV3-1 to TRBJ2-5; tentative D call: TRBD2 (6 bases). Germline V gene lookup returns CDR1 LGHDT and CDR2 YNNKEL (reference sequence). Trimming stripped 1 base from V and 3 bases from J, with 9 bases between. The CDR3 has 14 amino acids. CDR3: CASSQGGAKETQYF. As DNA, the CDR3 is TGTGCCAGCAGCCAAGGCGGGGCTAAAGAGACCCAGTACTTC.

This clonotype was observed a handful of times. V usage is TRBV20-1 and J usage is TRBJ1-5; 12 bases align to TRBD1. V lost 4 bases, J lost 1 base, and 8 bases stayed unmatched. CDR3 length: 17 amino acids. Per germline, CDR1 DFQATT and CDR2 SNEGSKA (reference sequence). The CDR3 sequence is CSAIPGQGAGSNQPQHF. The DNA of the CDR3 is TGCAGTGCTATACCGGGACAGGGGGCCGGGAGCAATCAGCCCCAGCATTTT.

The chain employs TRBV29-1 and TRBJ1-1; D uncertain. Looked up from germline, CDR1 is SQVTM and CDR2 is ANQGSEA. This CDR3 is 12 amino acids long. V was clipped by 1 base and J by 5 bases, with 8 bases between them. CDR3 residues: CSVEGRGTEAFF. The CDR3 DNA sequence: TGCAGCGTTGAAGGCCGGGGAACTGAAGCTTTCTTT. The full variable domain, in which reference TRBV29-1 and TRBJ1-1 provide the parts outside the CDR3, is SAVISQKPSRDICQRGTSLTIQCQVDSQVTMMFWYRQQPGQSLTLIATANQGSEATYESGFVIDKFPISRPNLTFSTLTVSNMSPEDSSIYLCSVEGRGTEAFFGQGTRLTVV.

There are a few counts of this clonotype. This chain links TRBV7-2 with TRBJ2-3; 8 positions match TRBD2. Germline trimming cut 0 bases from V and 2 bases from J; bases unmatched to any gene: 4. The CDR3 totals 16 residues. Germline V CDR1 and CDR2: SGHTA, FQGNSA. The CDR3 coding sequence is TGTGCCAGCAGCTTAGCCGGGACTAGTCCCACAGATACGCAGTATTTT. It specifies CASSLAGTSPTDTQYF.

This chain connects TRBV20-1 to TRBJ1-3, with D perhaps TRBD1 (6 bases). The CDR3 runs to 14 residues. Germline lookup yields CDR1 DFQATT and CDR2 SNEGSKA (reference sequence). Trimming cost V 6 bases and J 4 bases, with 16 bases left between them. The CDR3 sequence: CSARNRVAGNTIYF. The CDR3 region has the DNA TGCAGTGCCCGGAACAGGGTAGCCGGAAACACCATATATTTT.

On this clonotype itself: Being one base from a much bigger clone, this may be a read error. V gene TRBV18 combines with J gene TRBJ1-1, with D uncertain. Looked up from germline, CDR1 is KGHSH and CDR2 is LQKENI. CDR3 size: 12 residues. This chain's CDR3 is CARSPTNTEAFF. DNA of the CDR3: TGTGCCCGCTCACCAACTAACACTGAAGCTTTCTTT.

This clonotype was counted many times. This rearrangement joins TRBV12-3 or TRBV12-4 to TRBJ2-1; TRBD2 matches at 11 bases. This CDR3 region has 20 residues. Trimming took 6 bases from V and 6 from J; bases not matched to a gene: 22. This chain's CDR3 is CASSLRGVLAGVGSRNEQFF. As DNA, the CDR3 is TGTGCCAGCAGCCTCAGGGGGGTACTAGCGGGGGTTGGGTCGCGCAATGAGCAGTTCTTC.

This chain connects TRBV9 to TRBJ1-3; D is unresolved. CDR3 length: 15 amino acids. V dropped 0 bases and J dropped 0 bases, with 7 bases sitting between them. CDR1 and CDR2 from the germline V gene are SGDLS and YYNGEE. Written as DNA, the CDR3 is TGTGCCAGCAGCGTAGGCATTGACTCTGGAAACACCATATATTTT. Residues: CASSVGIDSGNTIYF.

This clonotype was seen a few times. The chain combines TRBV12-3 or TRBV12-4 with TRBJ2-2, with D unclear. The CDR3 runs 16 residues. With 3 bases removed from V and 6 bases from J, the gap between germline ends came to 17 bases. As DNA, the CDR3 is TGTGCCAGCAGTTTCCAACTCCCAACCGCGCCCGGGGAGCTGTTTTTT. It translates to CASSFQLPTAPGELFF.

The V and J genes are TRBV4-1 and TRBJ2-7; D might be TRBD1 or TRBD2, each matching 5 bases. Looked up from germline, CDR1 is MGHRA and CDR2 is YSYEKL. This CDR3 spans 15 amino acids. Trimming cost V 1 base and J 3 bases, with 13 bases left between them. The CDR3 DNA reads TGCGCCAGCAGCCAAGTACCGGGACCTCACTACGAGCAGTACTTC. Amino acid sequence: CASSQVPGPHYEQYF.

This clonotype was counted ten times or more. The junction does not match germline at one end; this may be a read error. The CDR3 reads CASSQRGSYNEQFF. CDR3 nucleotides: TGTGCCAGCAGCCAACGGGGGAGTTACAATGAGCAGTTCTTC. V is TRBV5-1 and J is TRBJ2-1; a weak D match, TRBD2 (6 bases). The CDR3 runs 14 residues. The germline V gene encodes CDR1 SGHRS and CDR2 YFSETQ.

This clonotype was detected many times. The V call is TRBV2, the J call TRBJ2-7, with TRBD1 matching 7 bases. The CDR3 extends over 14 amino acids. Germline V gives CDR1 SNHLY, CDR2 FYNNEI. Trimming took 6 bases from V and 2 from J; bases not matched to a gene: 7. The DNA for the CDR3 is TGTGCCAGCAGACTAAGACAGGGACCCTACGAGCAGTACTTC. It specifies CASRLRQGPYEQYF.

This clonotype was observed a few times. This chain connects TRBV9 to TRBJ2-3; a weak D match, TRBD1 (6 bases). The germline V gene has CDR1 SGDLS and CDR2 YYNGEE. The V end was cut by 5 bases, the J end by 5 bases, with 12 bases between. This CDR3 region has 13 residues. CDR3 in DNA: TGTGCCAGCAGTGAGGGGGTTGGAGATACGCAGTATTTT. Protein: CASSEGVGDTQYF.

This clonotype has a count of ten or more. This sequence joins TRBV7-9 and TRBJ2-5, with 8 positions matching TRBD1. V gave up 3 bases and J gave up 5 bases; unmatched junction bases: 11. This CDR3 spans 16 amino acids. Per the germline V gene, CDR1 is SEHNR and CDR2 is FQNEAQ (reference sequence). CDR3 residues: CASSLAGGSGRETQYF. DNA of the CDR3: TGTGCCAGCAGCTTGGCAGGGGGCTCTGGAAGGGAGACCCAGTACTTC.

This chain uses TRBV5-1 with TRBJ2-3; D perhaps matches TRBD2 (6 bases). V lost 1 base, J lost 3 bases, and 12 bases lay in between. Looked up from germline, CDR1 is SGHRS and CDR2 is YFSETQ. The CDR3 has 15 amino acids. The CDR3 loop is CASSLQAGLTDTQYF. The CDR3 region has the DNA TGCGCCAGCAGCTTGCAGGCGGGGCTGACAGATACGCAGTATTTT.

This rearrangement joins TRBV4-1 to TRBJ1-1, with D unclear. This CDR3 has 14 amino acids. Trimming took 3 bases from V and 1 from J, leaving 9 bases between them. Germline V lookup: CDR1 MGHRA, CDR2 YSYEKL. This chain's CDR3 is CASSHGEQNTEAFF. CDR3 in DNA: TGCGCCAGCAGCCACGGCGAACAGAACACTGAAGCTTTCTTT.

This clonotype was picked up many times. This sequence joins TRBV3-1 and TRBJ2-3; 12 bases match TRBD2. This CDR3 region has 15 residues. The germline CDR1 and CDR2 sequences are LGHDT and YNNKEL (reference sequence). J was trimmed by 5 bases and V by 6 bases; bases with no gene match: 6. In DNA, the CDR3 is TGTGCCAGCAGTCCGACTAGCGGGGGCGGAGATACGCAGTATTTT. Its protein product is CASSPTSGGGDTQYF.

This clonotype was counted between two and nine times. This chain uses TRBV28 with TRBJ1-1, with TRBD1 matching over 7 bases. The germline gives CDR1 MDHEN, CDR2 SYDVKM. The CDR3 consists of 14 residues. Germline trimming cut 5 bases from V and 4 bases from J; bases unmatched to any gene: 7. The CDR3 DNA is TGTGCCAGCAGTCAGGGACAGATGCGCACTGAAGCTTTCTTT. Translating gives CASSQGQMRTEAFF.

This clonotype was found many times. This chain uses TRBV11-3 with TRBJ2-1; D call uncertain. The CDR3 covers 13 residues. V lost 2 bases and J 7 bases, leaving 9 bases between the germline ends. Germline V CDR1 and CDR2: SGHNT, YENEEA. The CDR3 sequence: CASSLRVINEQFF. In DNA form, the CDR3 reads TGTGCCAGCAGCTTACGGGTGATTAATGAGCAGTTCTTC.

The J gene is TRBJ1-5, the V gene TRBV19, with 8 bases that match TRBD1. CDR1 is LNHDA, CDR2 SQIVND, per germline (reference sequence). The CDR3 sequence is 17 residues long. V shed 7 bases, J shed 5 bases, and the junction held 16 bases outside the gene matches. Written as DNA, the CDR3 is TGTGCCAGTACCCTAGAGGGACAGGTAGTATCACATCAGCCCCAGCATTTT. It translates to CASTLEGQVVSHQPQHF.

With regard to this clonotype: This sequence may be a read error, since a much larger clone differs from it by one base. The DNA of the CDR3 is TGTGCCAGCAATTCTGGGGCAGGGGGGGCATGGAACACTGAAGCTTTCTTT. This sequence encodes CASNSGAGGAWNTEAFF. V and J are TRBV28 and TRBJ1-1; 7 bases fit TRBD1. Germline V gene lookup returns CDR1 MDHEN and CDR2 SYDVKM. The CDR3 is 17 amino acids. V was clipped by 7 bases and J by 1 base; unmatched bases: 15.

V gene TRBV7-2 combines with J gene TRBJ2-3; no definite D call. CDR3 length: 15 amino acids. The V and J ends lost 2 bases and 0 bases respectively, with 9 bases between them. The germline V gene has CDR1 SGHTA and CDR2 FQGNSA. In nucleotides, the CDR3 is TGTGCCAGCAGCTTAATGGCAGATAGCACAGATACGCAGTATTTT. This sequence encodes CASSLMADSTDTQYF.

This clonotype was detected only a few times. The genes are TRBV6-2 or TRBV6-3 and TRBJ2-1; TRBD2 agrees at 12 bases. This CDR3 has 19 amino acids. The V segment lost 0 bases and the J segment 3 bases; nucleotides outside the gene matches: 9. Per the germline V gene, CDR1 is MNHEY and CDR2 is SVGEGT. In nucleotides, the CDR3 is TGTGCCAGCAGTTACTCGACTAGCGGGAGTAAAGTTTACTACAATGAGCAGTTCTTC. Amino acid sequence: CASSYSTSGSKVYYNEQFF.

This clonotype has only a few counts. The V and J genes are TRBV19 and TRBJ1-6; 7 bases fit TRBD1. This CDR3 has 16 amino acids. V was pared by 6 bases and J by 13 bases, with 18 bases of the junction left unmatched. The germline gives CDR1 LNHDA, CDR2 SQIVND (reference sequence). CDR3 nucleotides: TGTGCCAGTAGCAATACGTGGGACAGCCGTACGAGTCCCCTCCACTTT. Its protein is CASSNTWDSRTSPLHF.